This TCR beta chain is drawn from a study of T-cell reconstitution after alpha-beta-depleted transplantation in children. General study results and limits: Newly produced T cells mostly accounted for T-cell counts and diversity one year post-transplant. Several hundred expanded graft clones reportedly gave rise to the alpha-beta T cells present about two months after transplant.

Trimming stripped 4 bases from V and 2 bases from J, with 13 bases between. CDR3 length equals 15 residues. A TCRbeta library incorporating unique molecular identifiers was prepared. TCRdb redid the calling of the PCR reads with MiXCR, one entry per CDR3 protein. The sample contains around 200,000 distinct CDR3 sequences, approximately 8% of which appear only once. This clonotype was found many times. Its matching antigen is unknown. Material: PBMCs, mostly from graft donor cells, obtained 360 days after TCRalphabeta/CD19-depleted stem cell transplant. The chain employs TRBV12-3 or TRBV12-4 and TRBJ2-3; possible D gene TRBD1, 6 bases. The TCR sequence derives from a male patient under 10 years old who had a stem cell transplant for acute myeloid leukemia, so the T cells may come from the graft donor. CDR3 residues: CASSSQTGITDTQYF. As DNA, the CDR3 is TGTGCCAGCAGTTCCCAGACAGGAATCACAGATACGCAGTATTTT.